This TCR beta chain was profiled in a study of shared clonotypes between healthy human individuals. Measured with immunoSEQ multiplex PCR; TCRdb has only the in-frame clones, and not every one. Of about 1.4 million clones in the sample, roughly 97% are singletons; the top ten hold about 1.2%. The study enrolled healthy HIV-negative adults without recent acute infections or vaccinations as donors. With 3 bases clipped from V and 0 bases from J, the junction kept 7 bases outside the gene matches. The CDR3 contains 18 residues. Per germline, CDR1 KGHSH and CDR2 LQKENI. The V and J genes are TRBV18 and TRBJ1-4; 10 bases fit TRBD1. The source material was naive CD4+ T cells sorted from blood. Subset here: CD45RA+ positively selected. The receptor's source is a young man in good health. The CDR3 DNA reads TGTGCCAGCTCACCGTTGGGACAGGGGATCCCAACTAATGAAAAACTGTTTTTT. This encodes CASSPLGQGIPTNEKLFF. The full variable domain, completed using reference TRBV18 and TRBJ1-4, is NAGVMQNPRHLVRRRGQEARLRCSPMKGHSHVYWYRQLPEEGLKFMVYLQKENIIDESGMPKERFSAEFPKEGPSILRIQQVVRGDSAAYFCASSPLGQGIPTNEKLFFGSGTQLSVL.